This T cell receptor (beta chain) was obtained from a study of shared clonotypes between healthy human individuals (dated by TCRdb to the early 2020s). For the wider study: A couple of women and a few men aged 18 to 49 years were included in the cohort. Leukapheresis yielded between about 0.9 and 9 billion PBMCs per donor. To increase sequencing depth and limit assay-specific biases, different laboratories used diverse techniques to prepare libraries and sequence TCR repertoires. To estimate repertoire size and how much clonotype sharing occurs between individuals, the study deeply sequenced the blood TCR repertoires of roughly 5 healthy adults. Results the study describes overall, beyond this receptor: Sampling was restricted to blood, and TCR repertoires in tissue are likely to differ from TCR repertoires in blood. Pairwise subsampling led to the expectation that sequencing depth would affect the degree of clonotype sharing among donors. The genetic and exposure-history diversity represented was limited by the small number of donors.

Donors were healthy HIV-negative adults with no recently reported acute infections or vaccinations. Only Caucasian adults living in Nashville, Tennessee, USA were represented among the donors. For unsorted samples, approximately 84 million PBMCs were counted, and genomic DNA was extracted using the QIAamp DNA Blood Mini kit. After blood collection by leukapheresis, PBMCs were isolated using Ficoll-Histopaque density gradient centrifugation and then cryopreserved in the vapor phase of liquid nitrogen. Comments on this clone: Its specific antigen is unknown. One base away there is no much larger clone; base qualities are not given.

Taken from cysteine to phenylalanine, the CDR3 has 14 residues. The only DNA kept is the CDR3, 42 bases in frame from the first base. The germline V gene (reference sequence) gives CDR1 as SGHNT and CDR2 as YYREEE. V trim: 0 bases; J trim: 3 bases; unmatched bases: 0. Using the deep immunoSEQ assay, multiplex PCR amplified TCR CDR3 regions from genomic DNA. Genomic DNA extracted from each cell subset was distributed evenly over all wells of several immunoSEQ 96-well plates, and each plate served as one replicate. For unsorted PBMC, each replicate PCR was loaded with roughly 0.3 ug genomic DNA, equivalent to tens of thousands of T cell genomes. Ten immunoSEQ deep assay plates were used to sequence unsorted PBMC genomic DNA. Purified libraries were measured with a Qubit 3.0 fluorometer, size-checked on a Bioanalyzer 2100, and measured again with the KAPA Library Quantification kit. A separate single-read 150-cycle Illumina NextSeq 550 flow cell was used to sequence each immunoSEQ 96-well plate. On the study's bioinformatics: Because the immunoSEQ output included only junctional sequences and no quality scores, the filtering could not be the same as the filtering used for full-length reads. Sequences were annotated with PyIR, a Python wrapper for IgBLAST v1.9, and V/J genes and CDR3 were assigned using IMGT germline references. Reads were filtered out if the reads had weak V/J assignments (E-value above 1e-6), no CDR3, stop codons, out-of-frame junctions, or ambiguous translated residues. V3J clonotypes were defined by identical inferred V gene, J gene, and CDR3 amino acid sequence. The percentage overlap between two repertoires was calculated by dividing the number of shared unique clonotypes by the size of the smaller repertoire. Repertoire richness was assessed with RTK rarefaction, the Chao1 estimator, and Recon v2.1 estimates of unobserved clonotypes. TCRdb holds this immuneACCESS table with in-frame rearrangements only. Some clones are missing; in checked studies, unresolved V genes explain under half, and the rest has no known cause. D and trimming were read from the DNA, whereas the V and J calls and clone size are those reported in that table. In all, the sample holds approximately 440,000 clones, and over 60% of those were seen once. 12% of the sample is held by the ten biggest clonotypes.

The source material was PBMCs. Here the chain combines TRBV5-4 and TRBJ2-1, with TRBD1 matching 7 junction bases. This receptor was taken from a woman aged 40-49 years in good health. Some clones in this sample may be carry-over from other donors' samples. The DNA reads TGTGCCAGCAGCTTGGGGACAGGCTACAATGAGCAGTTCTTC. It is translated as CASSLGTGYNEQFF.